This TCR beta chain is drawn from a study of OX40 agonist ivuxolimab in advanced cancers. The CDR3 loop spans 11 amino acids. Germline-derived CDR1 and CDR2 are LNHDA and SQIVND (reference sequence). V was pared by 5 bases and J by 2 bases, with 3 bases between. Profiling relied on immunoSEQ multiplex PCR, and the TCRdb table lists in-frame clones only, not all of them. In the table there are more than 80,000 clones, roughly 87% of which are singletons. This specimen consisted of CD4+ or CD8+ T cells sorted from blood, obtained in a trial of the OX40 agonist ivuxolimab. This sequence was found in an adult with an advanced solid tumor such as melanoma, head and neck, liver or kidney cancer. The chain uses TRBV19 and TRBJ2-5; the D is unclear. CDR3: CASSLQETQYF. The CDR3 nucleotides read TGTGCCAGTAGTCTTCAAGAGACCCAGTACTTC.